This T cell receptor (beta chain) came from a study of cytomegalovirus exposure and HLA in healthy donors. Regarding the study as a whole: According to a later analysis, most TCR beta chains associated with CMV appeared HLA-restricted. It was reported that the classifier diagnosed cytomegalovirus status with high specificity and sensitivity in both the original and validation cohorts. A reported reduction in N-insertions relative to the 666-donor mean was seen in an Asian-associated ancestry cluster in a later analysis. Most TCRs appeared rarely, but some public TCRs recurred in many donors.

About this clone: No antigen is known for it.

The V gene end was trimmed by 6 bases and the J gene end by 1 base; junction bases not matched to a gene: 1. CDR3 length: 15 residues. CDR1 LNHNV and CDR2 YYDKDF come from the germline V gene (reference sequence). The PCR employed 60 Vbeta primers together with 13 Jbeta primers. Only in-frame clones appear in the TCRdb table, and some are missing; sequencing was by immunoSEQ multiplex PCR. The sample features around 100,000 clones, with 3.4% in its top ten. The chain joins TRBV15 to TRBJ1-5; TRBD1 agrees at 12 bases. The sequence was obtained from a woman aged 25 to 45 in good health and CMV-seronegative. The sample taken for sequencing was PBMCs. The CDR3 here is CATRGQGASNQPQHF. The CDR3 coding sequence is TGTGCCACCAGGGGACAGGGGGCGAGCAATCAGCCCCAGCATTTT.